This T cell receptor (beta chain) is from a study of OX40 agonist ivuxolimab in advanced cancers. Study-level points and caveats: The study observed clonal expansion of CD4+ and CD8+ blood T cells by week 6 at 0.1 to 3.0 mg/kg.

As for this clone: As yet, its antigen is unknown.

Clones were read by immunoSEQ multiplex PCR, and TCRdb kept only the in-frame ones, dropping some. The data hold about 98,000 clones, with around 88% observed a single time. This CDR3 is built from 14 residues. Germline V CDR1 and CDR2: LNHDA, SQIVND (reference sequence). Trimming left V 3 bases short and J 6 bases short, with 14 bases between. The sequence came from an adult with an advanced solid tumor such as melanoma, head and neck, liver or kidney cancer. Sequencing used CD4+ or CD8+ T cells sorted from blood, obtained in a trial of the OX40 agonist ivuxolimab. This rearrangement joins TRBV19 to TRBJ1-1, with D uncertain. The CDR3 region is CASSISGLGAEAFF. The CDR3 coding sequence is TGTGCCAGTAGTATCTCGGGCCTTGGAGCTGAAGCTTTCTTT.